This TCR beta chain comes out of a study of cytomegalovirus exposure and HLA in healthy donors. Turning to the study itself: The 120 or so validation repertoires used a platform that matched the one used for the approximately 610 first-cohort repertoires, as a later analysis reported. Study-wide results and limits: The study recorded more than 150 TCR beta chains that were cytomegalovirus-associated. Specificity of three CMV-associated chains for CMV antigens was verified in vitro. Most TCRs appeared rarely, but some public TCRs recurred in many donors.

Notes on this clone: Its specificity is unknown.

With 1 base clipped from V and 8 bases from J, the junction kept 6 bases outside the gene matches. CDR3 length: 14 residues. Germline lookup yields CDR1 SGHRS and CDR2 YFSETQ. Measured with immunoSEQ multiplex PCR; TCRdb has only the in-frame clones, and not every one. The sample lists around 150,000 clones, approximately 81% occurring once. The chain links TRBV5-1 to TRBJ2-1; 7 nucleotides agree with TRBD2. The TCR originated in a man aged 30 to 45 in good health and CMV-seropositive. Specimen: PBMCs. The CDR3: CASSLTGGIYEQFF. In DNA form, the CDR3 reads TGCGCCAGCAGCTTGACGGGAGGTATATATGAGCAGTTCTTC.